The T cell receptor beta chain under discussion was sequenced for a study of naive CD8 T cells in extremely preterm neonates. Sequenced by immunoSEQ multiplex PCR; TCRdb stores in-frame clones only, minus some. The sample lists more than 5,000 clones, approximately 98% seen once, with 0.4% in the top ten. Trimming cost V 5 bases and J 5 bases, with 12 bases left between them. There are 14 residues in the CDR3. Per the germline V gene, CDR1 is SGHVS and CDR2 is FQNEAQ. Without labor or membrane rupture, elective cesareans at about 35-43 weeks supplied term cord blood. Pregnancies with fetal demise, active maternal HSV infection or known maternal HIV were excluded.

The specimen sequenced was naive CD8+ T cells from cord blood. The sequence was collected from a newborn in good health. J is TRBJ2-2 and V is TRBV7-8, with D maybe TRBD2 (5 bases). CDR3 DNA: TGTGCCAGCAGCGACCCGACTACGACCGGGGAGCTGTTTTTT. It translates to CASSDPTTTGELFF. The complete variable domain, with remaining parts taken from reference TRBV7-8 and TRBJ2-2, reads GAGVSQSPRYKVAKRGQDVALRCDPISGHVSLFWYQQALGQGPEFLTYFQNEAQLDKSGLPSDRFFAERPEGSVSTLKIQRTQQEDSAVYLCASSDPTTTGELFFGEGSRLTVL.